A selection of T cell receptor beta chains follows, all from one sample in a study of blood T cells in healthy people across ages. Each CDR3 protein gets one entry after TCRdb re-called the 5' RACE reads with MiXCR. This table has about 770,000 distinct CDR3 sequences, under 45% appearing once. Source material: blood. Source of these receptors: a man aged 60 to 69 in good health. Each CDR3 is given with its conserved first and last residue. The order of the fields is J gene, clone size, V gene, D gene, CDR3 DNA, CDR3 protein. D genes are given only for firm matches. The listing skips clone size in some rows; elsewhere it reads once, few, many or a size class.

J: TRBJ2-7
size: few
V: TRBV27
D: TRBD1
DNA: TGTGCCAGCAGTCTCGGGACAGGGGCCCTCTTGGAGCAGTACTTC
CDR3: CASSLGTGALLEQYF

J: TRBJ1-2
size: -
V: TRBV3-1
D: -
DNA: TGTGCCAGCAGCCAAGATGGGCGATGCGGCTACACCTTC
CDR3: CASSQDGRCGYTF

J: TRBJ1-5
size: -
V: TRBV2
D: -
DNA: TGTGCCAGCACCGAGTCCGCGATCAGCAATCAGCCCCAGCATTTT
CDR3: CASTESAISNQPQHF

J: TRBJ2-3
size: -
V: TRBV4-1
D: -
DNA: TGCGCCAGCAGCCAAGATCTACGGGGGGCCTTCCCTTATACGCAGTATTTT
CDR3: CASSQDLRGAFPYTQYF

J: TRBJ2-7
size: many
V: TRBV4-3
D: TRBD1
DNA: TGCGCCAGCAGCAATGGACAGGGGCCTTACGAGCAGTACTTC
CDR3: CASSNGQGPYEQYF

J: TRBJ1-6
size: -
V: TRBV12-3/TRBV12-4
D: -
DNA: TGTACCAGCAGCTACCGGGGGGGTGGTTCACCCCTCCACTTT
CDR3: CTSSYRGGGSPLHF

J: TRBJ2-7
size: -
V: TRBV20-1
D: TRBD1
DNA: TGCAGTGCCCCAAAGACAGGGGTCTGCCAGCAGTACTTC
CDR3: CSAPKTGVCQQYF

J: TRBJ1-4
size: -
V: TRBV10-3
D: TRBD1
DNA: TGTGCCATCAGTGAAGAAGGACAGGCGGCAACTAATGAAAAACTGTTTTTT
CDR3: CAISEEGQAATNEKLFF

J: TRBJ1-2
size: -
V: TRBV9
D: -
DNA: TGTGCCAGCAGCGTAGCGATCGATTTGAGCGAGCACTATGGCTACACCTTC
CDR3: CASSVAIDLSEHYGYTF

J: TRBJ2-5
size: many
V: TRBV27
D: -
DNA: TGTGCCAGCAGACGCTCCCCGATGGAGACCCAGTACTTC
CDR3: CASRRSPMETQYF

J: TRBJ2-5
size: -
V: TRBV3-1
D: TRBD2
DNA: TGTGCCAGCAGCCCCCTAGGGCCGCGGGAGCAGTACTTC
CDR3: CASSPLGPREQYF

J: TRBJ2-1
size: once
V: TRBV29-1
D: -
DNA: TGCAGCGCAGGGGGGGGCATCAATGAGCAGTTCTTC
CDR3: CSAGGGINEQFF

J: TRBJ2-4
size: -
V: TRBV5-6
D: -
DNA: TGTGCCAGCAGCTCCGGACTGGGGGCTAACATTCAGTACTTC
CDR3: CASSSGLGANIQYF

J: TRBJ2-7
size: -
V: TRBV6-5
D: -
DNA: TGTGCCAGCAGCCTGGTAGGGGGAGGCTACAATGAGCAGTACTTC
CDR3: CASSLVGGGYNEQYF

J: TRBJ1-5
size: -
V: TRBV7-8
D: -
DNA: TGTGCCAGCAGCTTAAAAGGGGCAGGGCATAGCAATCAGCCCCAGCATTTT
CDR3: CASSLKGAGHSNQPQHF

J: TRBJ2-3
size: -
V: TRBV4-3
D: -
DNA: TGCGCCAGCAGCCGGCGGAGGAGACAGAGTAGCACAGATACGCAGTATTTT
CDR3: CASSRRRRQSSTDTQYF

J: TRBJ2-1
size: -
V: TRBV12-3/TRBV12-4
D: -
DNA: TGTGCCAGCGCGGACAGCGCCTCCTACAATGAGCAGTTCTTC
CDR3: CASADSASYNEQFF

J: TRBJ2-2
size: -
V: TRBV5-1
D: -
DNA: TGCGCCAGCAGCTTGGGGGACAACACCGGGGAGCTGTTTTTT
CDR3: CASSLGDNTGELFF

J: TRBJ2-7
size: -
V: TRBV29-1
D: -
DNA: TGCAGCGTTGGTTTTGCCTACGAGCAGTACTTC
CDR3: CSVGFAYEQYF

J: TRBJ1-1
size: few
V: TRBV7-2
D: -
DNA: TGTGCCAGCAGCTTAGTTCTAGGGGTAGGCACTGAAGCTTTCTTT
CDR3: CASSLVLGVGTEAFF

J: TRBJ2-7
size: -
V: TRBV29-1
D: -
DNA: TGCAGCGTTGAAGTTGGCCTTCAGAGTTACGAGCAGTACTTC
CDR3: CSVEVGLQSYEQYF

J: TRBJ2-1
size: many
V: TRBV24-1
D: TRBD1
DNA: TGTGCCACCAGTGAACAGGGGGGCAGCTACAATGAGCAGTTCTTC
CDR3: CATSEQGGSYNEQFF

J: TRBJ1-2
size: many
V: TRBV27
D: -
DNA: TGTGCCAGCAGTTCAGCCGGGGCGGACTACTATGGCTACACCTTC
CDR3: CASSSAGADYYGYTF

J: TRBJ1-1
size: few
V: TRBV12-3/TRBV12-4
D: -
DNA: TGTGCCAGCAGTCGTGAACAGAACACTGAAGCTTTCTTT
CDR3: CASSREQNTEAFF

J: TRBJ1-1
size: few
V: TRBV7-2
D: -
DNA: TGTGCCAGCAGCTTAGGGGGGCGGGGGTACACTGAAGCTTTCTTT
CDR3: CASSLGGRGYTEAFF

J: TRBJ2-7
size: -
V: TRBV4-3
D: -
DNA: TGCGCCAGCAGCCAAGGGATCAAAAGCTCCTACAATGAGCAGTACTTC
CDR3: CASSQGIKSSYNEQYF

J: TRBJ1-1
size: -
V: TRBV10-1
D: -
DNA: TGCGCCAGCAGCAGGGGTGACCCCGGGATGACCGAAGCTTTCTTT
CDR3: CASSRGDPGMTEAFF

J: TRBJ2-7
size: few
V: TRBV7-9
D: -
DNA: TGTGCCAGCAGCTTAGAAGATTCCTCCTTCTTCTACGAGCAGTACTTC
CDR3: CASSLEDSSFFYEQYF